This record covers a single T cell receptor (beta chain). It is likely a read error: a sequence one base away is far more abundant. Alpha and beta chains were covered, as first-strand cDNA relied on TRAV- and TRBV-specific primers. For amplifying TCRs, the PCR ran for approximately 18 cycles with Phusion, which was used together with a constant-region primer and the adapter on the V primers. Each CDR3 protein gets one entry after TCRdb re-called the reads with MiXCR. The sample has 75,000 to 95,000 distinct CDR3 sequences; 20% are singletons. This specimen belongs to a study of low-dose radiotherapy and immunotherapy resistance in tumors. This CDR3 region has 16 residues. V gave up 8 bases and J gave up 10 bases; unmatched junction bases: 21. Time point denoted: after trial treatment. Treatment indicated: LDRT plus nivolumab, ipilimumab, low-dose cyclophosphamide and aspirin (RACIN trial). Administered to the donors were nivolumab, ipilimumab, aspirin, low-dose cyclophosphamide and low-dose radiotherapy.

The rearrangement joins TRBV5-3 to TRBJ2-1, with 7 bases aligning to TRBD2. TRBV5-3 is noted as an ORF with a role that remains uncertain. The clonotype originates from a female donor with ovarian cancer. Sequencing was performed on PBMCs, taken after low-dose radiotherapy plus immunotherapy. In DNA form, the CDR3 reads TGTGCCAGCAGTCGCCCGGTGGGCGGGAGATTCTACGAGCAGTTCTTC. Protein: CASSRPVGGRFYEQFF.